This paragraph reports one TCR beta chain. Its antigen remains unidentified. The CDR3 has 13 residues. Germline trimming cut 6 bases from V and 6 bases from J; bases unmatched to any gene: 8. CDR1 is MNHEY, CDR2 SMNVEV, per germline (reference sequence). The PCR had 60 Vbeta and 13 Jbeta primers. This table comes from immunoSEQ multiplex PCR, and its TCRdb copy is limited to in-frame clones, with some not included. The sample carries over 200,000 clones, about 80% recorded once. The data belong to a study of cytomegalovirus exposure and HLA in healthy donors. Study-wide points: Most TCR sequences were rare, but some public TCRs occurred in many donors. Cytomegalovirus association was listed for approximately 150 TCR beta chains. Differences between HLA loci emerged in a later analysis of TCR association rates, with DRB1 most and HLA-C fewest.

Sequencing used PBMCs. V is TRBV27 and J is TRBJ2-7; TRBD1 matches at 7 bases. This receptor was identified in a woman aged 55-70 years in good health and CMV-seropositive. The CDR3 DNA reads as TGTGCCAGCAGCCTACGAAGGGGGCTCGAGCAGTACTTC. Amino acids: CASSLRRGLEQYF.